A selection of T cell receptor beta chains follows, all from one sample in a study of T-cell reconstitution after alpha-beta-depleted transplantation in children. Using its own MiXCR run on the PCR reads, TCRdb lists one record per CDR3 protein. The table has some 530,000 distinct CDR3 sequences, under 15% seen once. Sequenced material: PBMCs from the stem cell graft donor, taken from the stem cell graft. These receptors came from a human donor who donated a stem cell graft to a child with combined immunodeficiency. CDR3s include the opening cysteine and the closing phenylalanine or tryptophan. A D gene is named only where the DNA matches it firmly. The listing skips clone size in some rows; elsewhere it reads once, few, many or a size class.

V,J,D,length,size,DNA,CDR3
TRBV7-2,TRBJ2-7,.,14,.,TGTGCCAGCAGCTTACTCGGACAACCCTACGAGCAGTACTTC,CASSLLGQPYEQYF
TRBV6-1,TRBJ1-1,TRBD1,14,few,TGTGCCAGCAGTGAGACAGGGACACAAACTGAAGCTTTCTTT,CASSETGTQTEAFF
TRBV7-9,TRBJ1-5,TRBD1,17,few,TGTGCCAGCAGCCTTGGACAGGGGCCATATAGCAATCAGCCCCAGCATTTT,CASSLGQGPYSNQPQHF
TRBV15,TRBJ2-7,.,14,many,TGTGCCACCAGCAGAGATGTGGAGGGCTACGAGCAGTACTTC,CATSRDVEGYEQYF
TRBV10-3,TRBJ2-5,TRBD1,12,many,TGTGCCACCGGGACAGACCAAGAGACCCAGTACTTC,CATGTDQETQYF
TRBV5-5,TRBJ2-1,TRBD2,15,many,TGTGCCAGCAGCTTGCCTAGCGGGGATTTGAATGAGCAGTTCTTC,CASSLPSGDLNEQFF
TRBV7-2,TRBJ2-7,.,15,few,TGTGCCAGCAGCTTAGCAGGGACGCAATACTACGAGCAGTACTTC,CASSLAGTQYYEQYF
TRBV7-3,TRBJ1-1,.,13,many,TGTGCCAGCAGCTACGAACGGAACACTGAAGCTTTCTTT,CASSYERNTEAFF
TRBV12-3/TRBV12-4,TRBJ1-2,.,12,few,TGTGCCAGCAGTGACCCCAGGGGACGCTACACCTTC,CASSDPRGRYTF
TRBV24-1,TRBJ1-2,TRBD1,15,.,TGTGCCACCAGTGATGTAGGACAGGGGGTGCATGGCTACACCTTC,CATSDVGQGVHGYTF
TRBV7-9,TRBJ2-7,.,17,.,TGTGCCAGCAGGGGGAATTCGGACACCGGGGACCTCTACGAGCAGTACTTC,CASRGNSDTGDLYEQYF
TRBV15,TRBJ2-1,TRBD2,16,many,TGTGCCACCAGCCCCTCCGGGACTACCTCTTACAATGAGCAGTTCTTC,CATSPSGTTSYNEQFF
TRBV12-3/TRBV12-4,TRBJ1-4,.,14,few,TGTGCCAGCAGTGTAGGTCTTGAGATGAGTAAACTGTTTTTT,CASSVGLEMSKLFF
TRBV12-3/TRBV12-4,TRBJ2-7,TRBD2,14,few,TGTGCCAGCAGCTTAACTAGCTCGGGGGGCGAGCAGTACTTC,CASSLTSSGGEQYF
TRBV12-3/TRBV12-4,TRBJ2-3,.,14,.,TGTGCCAGCAGTACAGGGTGGAGCACAGATACGCAGTATTTT,CASSTGWSTDTQYF
TRBV20-1,TRBJ1-1,.,13,.,TGCAGTGCTAGTCAAGGAGCTATCGCTGAAGCTTTCTTT,CSASQGAIAEAFF
TRBV5-3,TRBJ2-1,.,15,once,TGTGCCATGGGCTTGAGGGCGAACTCCTACAATGAGCAGTTCTTC,CAMGLRANSYNEQFF
TRBV20-1,TRBJ2-7,.,12,many,TGCAGTGCCACTTTTAGCTCCTACGAGCAGTACTTC,CSATFSSYEQYF
TRBV10-3,TRBJ2-7,.,14,many,TGTGCCATCAGTGAGTCTGGACACCAGGGCGAGCAGTACTTC,CAISESGHQGEQYF
TRBV9,TRBJ2-3,.,15,many,TGTGCCAGCAGCGTAGACGTGATTAGCACAGATACGCAGTATTTT,CASSVDVISTDTQYF
TRBV20-1,TRBJ2-3,TRBD2,16,.,TGCAGTGCCCCGGTCGGGTCTAGCGGACGCACAGATACGCAGTATTTT,CSAPVGSSGRTDTQYF
TRBV29-1,TRBJ2-1,.,13,few,TGCAGCGTTGAAGGGGGCGACACGTCTGAGCAGTTCTTC,CSVEGGDTSEQFF
TRBV30,TRBJ1-2,TRBD1,14,.,TGTGCCTGGATTGGGACAGGGCTTAACTATGGCTACACCTTC,CAWIGTGLNYGYTF
TRBV15,TRBJ2-3,.,13,few,TGTGCCACCAGCCCGGTTCGGAGGGATACGCAGTATTTT,CATSPVRRDTQYF
TRBV20-1,TRBJ2-3,.,13,.,TGCAGTGCTACAGAACGAGGTCCAGATACGCAGTATTTT,CSATERGPDTQYF
TRBV7-2,TRBJ2-2,.,18,few,TGTGCCAGCAGCTTAGCGAAGGGCCGGGTCACGGGCACCGGGGAGCTGTTTTTT,CASSLAKGRVTGTGELFF
TRBV9,TRBJ2-2,TRBD2,15,many,TGTGCCAGCAGCGTCACAGCGGGGGTCACCGGGGAGCTGTTTTTT,CASSVTAGVTGELFF
TRBV13,TRBJ1-1,TRBD1,12,.,TGTGCCAGCAGCTTAGAGGGGACAGCCGCTTTCTTT,CASSLEGTAAFF
TRBV4-3,TRBJ2-5,.,15,.,TGCGCCAGCAGCCGGTCCACAGGGTCTGGTGAGACCCAGTACTTC,CASSRSTGSGETQYF
TRBV20-1,TRBJ2-3,TRBD2,16,.,TGCAGTGCTAGAGATCTTGGCGGGAGGGCCGGAGATACGCAGTATTTT,CSARDLGGRAGDTQYF
TRBV18,TRBJ2-7,.,13,few,TGTGCCAGCTCACAGGGACATAACTACGAGCAGTACTTC,CASSQGHNYEQYF
TRBV4-2,TRBJ1-5,TRBD1,16,.,TGTGCCAGCAGCCAAGTTCGGGACAGGGTCGGCCAGCCCCAGCATTTT,CASSQVRDRVGQPQHF
TRBV5-5,TRBJ2-7,TRBD1,16,.,TGTGCCAGCAGCACCGACTCGGGACAGGGGCCCTACGAGCAGTACTTC,CASSTDSGQGPYEQYF
TRBV12-3/TRBV12-4,TRBJ2-1,.,12,many,TGTGCCAGCAGCATCTTCGTCTCGGAGCAGTTCTTC,CASSIFVSEQFF
TRBV29-1,TRBJ2-1,TRBD2,13,few,TGCAGCGTTGGGGGACTAGCCAGCAATGAGCAGTTCTTC,CSVGGLASNEQFF
TRBV7-2,TRBJ2-2,.,15,.,TGTGCCAGCAGCTTAGAACAGGGGAACACCGGGGAGCTGTTTTTT,CASSLEQGNTGELFF
TRBV7-9,TRBJ2-7,.,16,.,TGTGCCAGCAGCCCACCCGGGGTTCAGGTGGGGAGCGAGCAGTACTTC,CASSPPGVQVGSEQYF
TRBV12-3/TRBV12-4,TRBJ1-5,.,16,.,TGTGCCAGCAGTTTTTTTACGGCGGGGAGCAATCAGCCCCAGCATTTT,CASSFFTAGSNQPQHF
TRBV19,TRBJ2-3,.,16,few,TGTGCCAGTAGTAACTCACGACAGCGAACCACAGATACGCAGTATTTT,CASSNSRQRTTDTQYF
TRBV12-3/TRBV12-4,TRBJ2-3,.,16,many,TGTGCCAGCAGTTTACGGAGCGGTTATAGCACAGATACGCAGTATTTT,CASSLRSGYSTDTQYF
TRBV20-1,TRBJ2-1,.,15,few,TGCAGTGCTAGAGGTATTAGTAACTTCGACAATGAGCAGTTCTTC,CSARGISNFDNEQFF
TRBV7-8,TRBJ1-6,TRBD1,15,.,TGTGCCAGCAGCTTGACAGGGGGAGATGGTTCACCCCTCCACTTT,CASSLTGGDGSPLHF
TRBV6-1,TRBJ2-3,.,15,.,TGTGCCAGCACCCCGATACAGGGTCTGCCAGATACGCAGTATTTT,CASTPIQGLPDTQYF
TRBV3-1,TRBJ1-1,TRBD1,16,.,TGTGCCAGCAGCGGGACAGGGGGACGGATGAACACTGAAGCTTTCTTT,CASSGTGGRMNTEAFF
TRBV12-3/TRBV12-4,TRBJ1-5,.,16,few,TGTGCCAGCAGTTTAGGCGCCGGGGCGAGCAATCAGCCCCAGCATTTT,CASSLGAGASNQPQHF
TRBV2,TRBJ2-7,.,13,.,TGTGCCAGCAGTGTCGGGAGATCCACCGAGCAGTACTTC,CASSVGRSTEQYF
TRBV12-3/TRBV12-4,TRBJ1-5,TRBD1,17,.,TGTGCCAGCAGTTTAGAGGAGGGGACAGTGGGTCGACAGCCCCAGCATTTT,CASSLEEGTVGRQPQHF
TRBV5-1,TRBJ2-7,.,14,.,TGCGCCAGCAGCCCGACTTGGACCGAACGCGAGCAGTACTTC,CASSPTWTEREQYF
TRBV6-1,TRBJ2-1,.,14,.,TGTGCCAGCAGGACCCCTGGCTCCTACAATGAGCAGTTCTTC,CASRTPGSYNEQFF
TRBV4-2,TRBJ1-2,.,12,.,TGTGCCAGCAGCCAAGGGTTCTTTGGCTACACCTTC,CASSQGFFGYTF
TRBV7-2,TRBJ2-7,.,14,few,TGTGCCAGCAGCTTAGTACTAGGGTCCTACGAGCAGTACTTC,CASSLVLGSYEQYF
TRBV12-5,TRBJ2-2,.,15,.,TGTGCTAGTGGTTTGTTTGGGACGAACACCGGGGAGCTGTTTTTT,CASGLFGTNTGELFF
TRBV24-1,TRBJ2-1,.,13,.,TGTGCCACTTCGGACAACTCCTACAATGAGCAGTTCTTC,CATSDNSYNEQFF
TRBV6-2/TRBV6-3,TRBJ1-2,.,13,.,TGTGCCAGCAGACCAACAGGGCTCTATGGCTACACCTTC,CASRPTGLYGYTF